Detailed here is one T cell receptor beta chain. There are a few counts of this clone. This receptor's antigen is unknown. Per-base quality was not reported, and no clone a single base away is much larger than it. TCRbeta CDR3 regions were amplified from genomic DNA using the immunoSEQ Assay, a bias-controlled multiplex PCR. The source study handled its data this way. The number of nucleated cells in each sample was estimated from the amplification of reference gene primers within the assay. Sequence reads were collapsed and filtered to measure the absolute abundance of every unique TCRbeta CDR3 rearrangement. For each sample, productive Simpson clonality was calculated as the square root of Simpson's diversity index over productive rearrangements. Drawn from immuneACCESS, this table holds only the in-frame rearrangements with V and J called that TCRdb kept. Clones are partly lost; checked studies trace under half to an unresolved V gene and leave the rest unexplained. V and J calls and clone size are given by that table; D and trimming were obtained from the DNA. The sample table holds approximately 130,000 clones, of which approximately 84% were seen once. The ten largest clones represent around 13% of the sample.

Whole blood was collected in K2EDTA tubes by collaborating institutions according to the institutions' own protocols. For TCRbeta analysis, collaborator samples were shipped as frozen whole blood, as isolated PBMCs, or as DNA extracted from either sample type. V lost 0 bases and J lost 4 bases; the stretch between them is 11 bases long. Spanning cysteine to phenylalanine, the CDR3 consists of 15 amino acids. The retained sequence is limited to the CDR3, 45 bases, with the frame set at the first base. Reading the germline V gene gives CDR1 SGHRS and CDR2 YFSETQ. These data originate in a study of blood T cell repertoires in COVID-19 (dated by TCRdb to 2019 to 2021). About the study as a whole: Samples covering the acute and convalescent phases of COVID-19 were provided by collaborators in the United States, Italy and Spain. The material from the prospective study consisted of cDNA or gDNA derived from T cells, B-cell-depleted T cells, or PBMCs. Subjects who had been exposed to COVID-19, were actively infected with it, or had recovered from it provided the deeply sampled blood TCRbeta repertoires that made up the dataset. The repertoires were made available in a free public database intended to serve as a resource for research on the immune response to SARS-CoV-2. The samples were drawn from the first 160 participants of the ongoing ImmuneRACE study and from 950 to 1,500 subjects provided by 6 global collaborators. Sample metadata almost always included a de-identified subject ID, COVID-19 status, age in years and sex. Where available, HLA class I and class II types were taken from metadata supplied by the sample provider and were not determined by assay-based typing.

Study-wide findings and limitations: The amount of clinical and demographic metadata varied by source and participant and was provided uncurated.

The TCR originated in a human donor in a cohort sampled during active COVID-19. Sample: peripheral blood. The sequence links TRBV5-1 to TRBJ1-5, with no confident D gene call. The DNA sequence is TGCGCCAGCAGCTTGGGAGCGGGCGGAAATCAGCCCCAGCATTTT. This encodes CASSLGAGGNQPQHF.